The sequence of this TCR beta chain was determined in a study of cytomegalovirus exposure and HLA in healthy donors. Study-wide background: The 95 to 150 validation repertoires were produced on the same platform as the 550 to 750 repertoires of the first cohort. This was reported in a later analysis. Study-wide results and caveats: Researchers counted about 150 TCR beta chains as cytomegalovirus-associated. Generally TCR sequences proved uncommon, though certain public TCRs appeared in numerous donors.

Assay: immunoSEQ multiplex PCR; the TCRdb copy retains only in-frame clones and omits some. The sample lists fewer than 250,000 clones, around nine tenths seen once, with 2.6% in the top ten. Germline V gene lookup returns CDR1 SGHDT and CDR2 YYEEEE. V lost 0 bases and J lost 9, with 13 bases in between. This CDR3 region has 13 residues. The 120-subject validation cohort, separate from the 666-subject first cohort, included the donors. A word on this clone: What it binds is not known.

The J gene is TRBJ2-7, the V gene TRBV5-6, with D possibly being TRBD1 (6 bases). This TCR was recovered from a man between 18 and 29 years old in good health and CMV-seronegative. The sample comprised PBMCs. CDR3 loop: CASSLGQERGQYF. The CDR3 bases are TGTGCCAGCAGCTTGGGACAGGAACGGGGGCAGTACTTC.